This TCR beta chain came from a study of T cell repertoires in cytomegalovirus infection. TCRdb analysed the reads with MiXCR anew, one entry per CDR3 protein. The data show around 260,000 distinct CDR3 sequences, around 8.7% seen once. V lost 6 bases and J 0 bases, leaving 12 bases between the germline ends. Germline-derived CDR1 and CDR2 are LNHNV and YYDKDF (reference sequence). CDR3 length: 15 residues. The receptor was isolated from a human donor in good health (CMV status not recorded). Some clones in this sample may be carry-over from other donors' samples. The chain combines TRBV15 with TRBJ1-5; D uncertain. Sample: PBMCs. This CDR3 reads CATSREELSNQPQHF. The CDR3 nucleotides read TGTGCCACCAGTCGAGAGGAACTTAGCAATCAGCCCCAGCATTTT.